This T cell receptor beta chain was profiled in a study of cytotoxic CD8 clonotypes in ibrutinib-treated CLL. Whole-study context: Response samples followed a median about 12 months of treatment, range 6 to 36. There were, on average, over 250,000 productive templates and tens of thousands of productive rearrangements per sample.

Findings of the study overall: A rise in clonality was seen at ibrutinib response, and a fall back toward baseline was seen at progression. Public clonotypes, found uncommonly, either contracted or stayed stable on treatment.

Note on this clone: Its antigen is not identified.

This CDR3 has 14 amino acids. Germline CDR1 is SNHLY and CDR2 is FYNNEI. V lost 7 bases and J 8 bases, leaving 18 bases between the germline ends. Sequencing was performed with immunoSEQ multiplex PCR; in TCRdb, only in-frame clones are kept and a portion is missing. The sample consists of over 70,000 clones, about 76% of them appearing once. The source is a human donor with chronic lymphocytic leukemia. This chain uses TRBV2 with TRBJ2-1; tentatively, D is TRBD1 or TRBD2 (6 bases each). The material sequenced was PBMCs, taken after 12 months of ibrutinib treatment. CDR3 nucleotides: TGTGCCAGCACGTGGGGGGCCCCCTGGCATGAGCAGTTCTTC. It yields the protein CASTWGAPWHEQFF.